This TCR beta chain was recovered during a study of long-term antiretroviral therapy in people with HIV. The germline V gene has CDR1 MNHNY and CDR2 SVGAGI (reference sequence). This CDR3 comprises 12 residues. The V end lost 10 bases, the J end lost 6 bases, and 15 bases lay between the germline ends. Ahead of DNA extraction, samples held roughly 0.9-10 million cryopreserved PBMC each. The assay, immunoSEQ v3.0, was run at survey level. Using immunoSEQ multiplex PCR, the repertoire was profiled, and TCRdb retains in-frame clones only, with some absent. Counted here are roughly 17,000 clones, 85% to 95% occurring once; the ten biggest clones make up about 1.4%.

V is TRBV6-6 and J is TRBJ1-1; D possibly corresponds to TRBD1 (6 bases). The receptor comes from a man aged 30-40 years with HIV. The sample consisted of unsorted PBMCs, taken more than 10 years after starting antiretroviral therapy. In nucleotides, the CDR3 is TGTGCCACAGGAGGGGGTTCGCCTGAAGCTTTCTTT. It codes for CATGGGSPEAFF.